These 27 T cell receptor beta chains originate from one sample sequenced in a study of control samples from healthy donors and cancer patients. The method was immunoSEQ multiplex PCR; TCRdb's version includes in-frame clones alone and lacks a portion of them. The data contain 260,000 or so clones, roughly four fifths of them singletons. Sequencing was carried out using PBMCs. Source of these receptors: a woman aged 55-70 years with lung cancer.

This chain connects TRBV4-2 to TRBJ2-3, with TRBD2 matching over 8 bases. Looked up from germline, CDR1 is LGHNA and CDR2 is YNFKEQ. The CDR3 spans 17 residues. J lost 2 bases, V lost 0 bases, and 7 bases had no gene match. CDR3 residues: CASSQEGGRSFTDTQYF. CDR3 sequence (DNA): TGTGCCAGCAGCCAAGAAGGCGGGAGGTCTTTCACAGATACGCAGTATTTT.

Note on this clone: The same CDR3 arises from other DNA sequences in this sample as well. The genes are TRBV5-1 and TRBJ1-2; 8 positions agree with TRBD1. The CDR3 is 14 residues long. The germline CDR1 and CDR2 sequences are SGHRS and YFSETQ. V lost 4 bases and J lost 8; bases outside the gene matches: 10. The CDR3 region has the DNA TGCGCCAGCAGCCTCGGTCAGGGGGCAAAGGGCTACACCTTC. It encodes CASSLGQGAKGYTF.

This chain joins TRBV5-1 and TRBJ2-2; 12 bases are a match to TRBD2. V shed 4 bases and J 5 bases; nucleotides not matched to a gene: 12. This CDR3 contains 18 residues. Germline V gene lookup returns CDR1 SGHRS and CDR2 YFSETQ. The CDR3 protein is CASSPRLAGVARTGELFF. The CDR3 DNA follows: TGCGCCAGCAGCCCCCGACTAGCGGGAGTGGCTCGGACCGGGGAGCTGTTTTTT.

The chain links TRBV6-5 to TRBJ2-1; D may be TRBD1 (6 bases). This CDR3 is 14 amino acids long. Germline V gene lookup returns CDR1 MNHEY and CDR2 SVGAGI. The V gene lost 2 bases and the J gene lost 7 bases, with 12 bases spanning the gap. The CDR3: CASSYGTPLNEQFF. CDR3 DNA: TGTGCCAGCAGTTACGGGACACCCCTGAATGAGCAGTTCTTC.

The J gene is TRBJ2-7, the V gene TRBV7-2; D is unresolved. Germline loops: CDR1 SGHTA, CDR2 FQGNSA. The germline V and J ends were trimmed by 1 base and 6 bases, with 10 bases remaining between them. This CDR3 is 13 amino acids long. Written as DNA, the CDR3 is TGTGCCAGCAGCTTAGTGGTTCGACGCGAGCAGTACTTC. It codes for CASSLVVRREQYF.

V usage is TRBV3-1 (or the pseudogene TRBV3-2) and J usage is TRBJ2-7; D gene ambiguous. The germline V gene encodes CDR1 LGHDT and CDR2 YNNKEL (reference sequence). Trimming removed 0 bases from V and 1 base from J, with 10 bases in between. CDR3 length equals 15 residues. CDR3 nucleotides: TGTGCCAGCAGCCAAGAGGGCCGGAAATCCTACGAGCAGTACTTC. Amino acid sequence: CASSQEGRKSYEQYF.

The CDR3 sequence: CASRGGQADGYTF. The CDR3 bases are TGTGCCAGCAGGGGAGGGCAGGCGGATGGCTACACCTTC. V and J are TRBV12-3 or TRBV12-4 and TRBJ1-2; the D is unclear. This CDR3 is built from 13 residues. V lost 6 bases and J lost 6, with 14 bases in between.

The rearrangement uses TRBV28 and TRBJ1-3; 7 nucleotides match TRBD1. This CDR3 has 15 residues. Germline V gene data show CDR1 as MDHEN and CDR2 as SYDVKM. The J segment lost 1 base and the V segment lost 5 bases, leaving 5 bases of the junction unmatched. This CDR3 is CASSPGGQSGNTIYF. The CDR3 DNA reads as TGTGCCAGCAGTCCCGGGGGACAGTCTGGAAACACCATATATTTT.

The gene calls are TRBV6-5 and TRBJ1-1; no firm D call. Germline V gene data show CDR1 as MNHEY and CDR2 as SVGAGI. The CDR3 totals 12 residues. V lost 7 bases and J 5 bases, leaving 11 bases between the germline ends. CDR3 residues: CASNVGRTEAFF. Written as DNA, the CDR3 is TGTGCCAGCAACGTGGGGAGGACTGAAGCTTTCTTT.

The V call is TRBV3-1 (or the pseudogene TRBV3-2), the J call TRBJ1-2, with 9 bases fitting TRBD1. Germline V gene sequence: CDR1 LGHDT, CDR2 YNNKEL (reference sequence). This CDR3 has 16 residues. The junction had 11 bases not matched to a gene; V was cut back by 4 bases and J by 5 bases. The CDR3 spells CASSLQGAALSYGYTF. The CDR3 region has the DNA TGTGCCAGCAGCCTACAGGGGGCCGCTCTTAGTTATGGCTACACCTTC.

V gene TRBV15 combines with J gene TRBJ2-1, with 8 nucleotides matching TRBD1. V dropped 1 base and J dropped 6; count of bases not matched to a gene: 14. The CDR3 length is 18 residues. Germline loops: CDR1 LNHNV, CDR2 YYDKDF (reference sequence). In DNA form, the CDR3 reads TGTGCCACCAGCAGAGCCCCCGGGGTGAGGCAGGGGGCCAATGAGCAGTTCTTC. As protein: CATSRAPGVRQGANEQFF.

The chain has TRBV24-1 and TRBJ2-3; 10 bases map to TRBD1. Germline V gene data show CDR1 as KGHDR and CDR2 as SFDVKD. The CDR3 is made up of 19 amino acids. The V segment lost 4 bases and the J segment 0 bases; nucleotides outside the gene matches: 12. DNA of the CDR3: TGTGCCACCAGTGACTCCGGGACAGGGGTTACCACTAGCACAGATACGCAGTATTTT. Translating it yields CATSDSGTGVTTSTDTQYF.

CDR3 loop: CASSPPKRGRETDTQYF. Written as DNA, the CDR3 is TGTGCCAGCAGCCCACCAAAGCGGGGGAGAGAGACAGATACGCAGTATTTT. This chain joins TRBV7-3 and TRBJ2-3; 8 bases agree with TRBD2. In germline, CDR1 is SGHTA, CDR2 FQGTGA. V trimming: 5 bases; J trimming: 3 bases; junction bases outside the gene matches: 13. The CDR3 sequence is 17 residues long.

J is TRBJ1-3 and V is TRBV9, with D uncertain. Trimming left V 3 bases short and J 4 bases short, with 14 bases between. From germline, CDR1 is SGDLS and CDR2 YYNGEE. The CDR3 loop spans 15 amino acids. The CDR3 loop is CASSAEVRGGNTIYF. The CDR3 region has the DNA TGTGCCAGCAGCGCTGAAGTACGAGGGGGAAACACCATATATTTT.

This clone was counted between two and nine times. The chain joins TRBV30 to TRBJ1-4; 7 bases agree with TRBD1. After removal of 0 bases from V and 8 bases from J, the junction contained 9 bases not matched to a gene. Germline V gene sequence: CDR1 GTSNPN, CDR2 SVGIG (reference sequence). The CDR3 consists of 15 residues. In DNA, the CDR3 is TGTGCCTGGAGTGTACAGAGGGGGCCGGGAGAAAAACTGTTTTTT. It specifies CAWSVQRGPGEKLFF.

The chain links TRBV29-1 to TRBJ2-1; 7 bases fit TRBD1. The J segment lost 6 bases and the V segment lost 6 bases, leaving 5 bases of the junction unmatched. The CDR3 covers 12 residues. Germline V gene sequence: CDR1 SQVTM, CDR2 ANQGSEA. The DNA for the CDR3 is TGCAGCGTCAGACAGGGCCCCAATGAGCAGTTCTTC. Its translation is CSVRQGPNEQFF.

The rearrangement joins TRBV2 to TRBJ2-7; tentative D call: TRBD1 (6 bases). The V and J ends lost 4 bases and 2 bases respectively, with 9 bases between them. This CDR3 has 13 residues. From germline, CDR1 is SNHLY and CDR2 FYNNEI. The CDR3 sequence is CASSGRGTYEQYF. The CDR3 DNA reads TGTGCCAGCAGTGGCAGGGGTACCTACGAGCAGTACTTC.

The rearrangement uses TRBV27 and TRBJ1-1; D is unresolved. CDR1 is MNHEY, CDR2 SMNVEV, per germline (reference sequence). Deletions cut 6 bases from V and 11 bases from J, with 16 bases between. The CDR3 covers 12 residues. DNA of the CDR3: TGTGCCAGCAGCCGGGATAACAGATACGCTTTCTTT. Translating it yields CASSRDNRYAFF.

The chain carries TRBV5-4 and TRBJ1-1, with 7 bases fitting TRBD1. The CDR3 is 14 amino acids. Germline loops: CDR1 SGHNT, CDR2 YYREEE (reference sequence). V gave up 4 bases and J gave up 1 base; unmatched junction bases: 4. The CDR3 is CASSLDRRNTEAFF. Written as DNA, the CDR3 is TGTGCCAGCAGCCTGGACAGGCGGAACACTGAAGCTTTCTTT.

This clone was seen more than once but under ten times. In nucleotides, the CDR3 is TGTGCCAGCAGCAGATACAGGGGCGGCAGCAATCAGCCCCAGCATTTT. Its protein product is CASSRYRGGSNQPQHF. The rearrangement uses TRBV7-9 and TRBJ1-5, with 7 positions matching TRBD1. After removal of 5 bases from V and 1 base from J, the junction contained 8 bases not matched to a gene. The germline gives CDR1 SEHNR, CDR2 FQNEAQ (reference sequence). The CDR3 runs 16 residues.

V gene TRBV7-8 combines with J gene TRBJ1-1; 11 bases are shared with TRBD1. The trim removed 5 bases at V and 4 bases at J, leaving 12 bases unmatched. Germline CDR1 reads SGHVS; CDR2 reads FQNEAQ. There are 17 residues in the CDR3. The CDR3 region has the DNA TGTGCCAGCAGCCCCAGGACAGGGGGCGCCTATGGCACTGAAGCTTTCTTT. Encoded protein: CASSPRTGGAYGTEAFF.

V and J are TRBV5-1 and TRBJ2-1; D possibly uses TRBD1 or TRBD2 (6 bases each). Germline CDR1 SGHRS, CDR2 YFSETQ. This CDR3 spans 17 amino acids. V lost 0 bases and J lost 0, with 13 bases in between. This chain's CDR3 is CASSLGGAKGSYNEQFF. DNA for the CDR3: TGCGCCAGCAGCTTGGGGGGGGCCAAGGGCTCCTACAATGAGCAGTTCTTC.

The chain recombines TRBV2 with TRBJ2-5, with 8 bases lining up with TRBD1. Germline V gene lookup returns CDR1 SNHLY and CDR2 FYNNEI. Losses at the gene ends were 6 bases for V and 5 bases for J; bases not matched to a gene: 8. This CDR3 is built from 14 residues. CDR3 amino acids: CASRSGRGQETQYF. The CDR3 nucleotides are TGTGCCAGCAGGTCCGGCAGGGGGCAGGAGACCCAGTACTTC.

On this clone: Other nucleotide sequences from this sample produce the same CDR3. The rearrangement uses TRBV5-1 and TRBJ2-1; D ambiguous. Trimming removed 2 bases from V and 3 bases from J, with 9 bases in between. CDR3 length equals 14 residues. CDR1 SGHRS and CDR2 YFSETQ come from the germline V gene. CDR3 nucleotide sequence: TGCGCCAGCAGCTTAAGCGCGGACTACAATGAGCAGTTCTTC. It encodes CASSLSADYNEQFF.

The chain is built from TRBV2 and TRBJ2-7, with D tentatively TRBD1 (5 bases). The length of the CDR3 is 13 residues. Germline CDR1 reads SNHLY; CDR2 reads FYNNEI. Trimming shortened V by 4 bases and J by 7 bases, and 14 bases separated the two germline ends. The CDR3 loop is CASSGPGSGEQYF. The CDR3 DNA reads TGTGCCAGCAGTGGTCCAGGGTCAGGAGAGCAGTACTTC.

This chain joins TRBV6-5 and TRBJ1-5, with 7 bases matching TRBD1. Trimming took 8 bases from V and 1 from J; bases not matched to a gene: 5. This CDR3 is built from 14 residues. CDR1 and CDR2 (germline): MNHEY, SVGAGI. The CDR3: CASRGGRSNQPQHF. In DNA, the CDR3 is TGTGCCAGCCGAGGGGGCAGGAGCAATCAGCCCCAGCATTTT.

The rearrangement links TRBV7-2 to TRBJ1-2; 12 bases align to TRBD1. After removal of 4 bases from V and 7 bases from J, the junction contained 4 bases not matched to a gene. CDR3 length equals 14 residues. The germline gives CDR1 SGHTA, CDR2 FQGNSA. The CDR3 loop reads CASSWGQGAIGYTF. As DNA, the CDR3 is TGTGCCAGCAGCTGGGGACAGGGGGCGATTGGCTACACCTTC.